This T cell receptor (beta chain) was observed in a study of T cell responses to AZD1222 COVID-19 vaccine. Sequencing used immunoSEQ multiplex PCR; TCRdb keeps in-frame clones, though not all of them. The table has more than 150,000 clones, approximately 90% seen once. The source is an adult in good health. The sample in question was peripheral blood, obtained on day 0 of AZD1222 vaccination.

CDR3 in DNA: TGTGCCAGCACCCTTAAAGACAGTTTGATGATGTCCCCCAATCAGCCCCAGCATTTT. It is translated as CASTLKDSLMMSPNQPQHF. The chain has TRBV27 and TRBJ1-5, with D possibly TRBD1 on 5 matching bases. Germline values: CDR1 MNHEY, CDR2 SMNVEV (reference sequence). Trimming pared 7 bases from V and 3 bases from J, leaving 28 bases between. The CDR3 loop spans 19 amino acids.